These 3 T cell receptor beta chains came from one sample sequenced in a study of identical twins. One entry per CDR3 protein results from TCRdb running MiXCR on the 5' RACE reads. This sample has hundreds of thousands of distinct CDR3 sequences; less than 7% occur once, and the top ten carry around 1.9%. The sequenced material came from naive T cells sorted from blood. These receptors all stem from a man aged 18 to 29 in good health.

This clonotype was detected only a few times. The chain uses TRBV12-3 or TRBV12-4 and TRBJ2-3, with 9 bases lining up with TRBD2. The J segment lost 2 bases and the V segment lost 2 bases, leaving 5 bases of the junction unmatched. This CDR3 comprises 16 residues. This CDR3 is CASSLRAGGPTDTQYF. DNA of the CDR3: TGTGCCAGCAGTTTAAGAGCGGGAGGTCCCACAGATACGCAGTATTTT.

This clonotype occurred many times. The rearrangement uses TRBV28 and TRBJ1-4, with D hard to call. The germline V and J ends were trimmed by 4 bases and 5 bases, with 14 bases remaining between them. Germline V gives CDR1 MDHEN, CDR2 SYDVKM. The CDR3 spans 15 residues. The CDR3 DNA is TGTGCCAGCAGTTCCCTTTGGGGAGAGAATGAAAAACTGTTTTTT. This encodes CASSSLWGENEKLFF.

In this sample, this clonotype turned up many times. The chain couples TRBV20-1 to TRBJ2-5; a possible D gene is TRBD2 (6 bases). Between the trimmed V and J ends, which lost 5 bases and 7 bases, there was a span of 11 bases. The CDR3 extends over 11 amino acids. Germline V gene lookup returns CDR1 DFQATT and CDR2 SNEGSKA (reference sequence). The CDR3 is CSAAWEATQYF. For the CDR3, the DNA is TGCAGTGCTGCCTGGGAGGCGACCCAGTACTTC.